Described below is a single T cell receptor (beta chain) sequence and its context. Its antigen is not identified. The CDR3 covers 13 residues. Germline loops: CDR1 MGHDK, CDR2 SYGVNS. V was trimmed by 6 bases and J by 5 bases, leaving 14 bases between them. The data originate from a study of T-cell memory formation after mild COVID-19. Overall study results and limits: Pre-infection memory carried some responding clones, suggesting that cross-reactive memory joined. Largely, contracting CD4+ clones fell within CM and EM, and contracting CD8+ clones within EMRA. What remained unconfirmed was the SARS-CoV-2 specificity of second-wave clones peaking on day 37.

5'RACE primed at constant segments yielded TCR alpha and TCR beta cDNA libraries bearing sample barcodes and UMIs. TCRdb fed the 5' RACE reads into MiXCR, producing one record per CDR3 protein. The sample has about half a million distinct CDR3 sequences, 15% to 20% seen once. The source is an adult woman who had mild COVID-19 (a few samples of this study predate the infection). Cell type and time point are not known. The chain links TRBV25-1 to TRBJ2-7, with D maybe TRBD1 (6 bases). The sequencing input was PBMCs or a T cell subset sorted from them (not recorded which). The DNA of the CDR3 is TGTGCCAGCAGCCGGGACAATTCCCACGAGCAGTACTTC. Encoded protein: CASSRDNSHEQYF.